This T cell receptor beta chain came from a study of blood T cell repertoires in COVID-19. Method: immunoSEQ multiplex PCR; TCRdb's copy keeps in-frame clones and lacks some. The sample consists of about 97,000 clones, 70% to 90% of them appearing once. The CDR3 totals 15 residues. Germline CDR1 reads MNHEY; CDR2 reads SVGEGT. V lost 6 bases and J lost 0, with 14 bases in between. The sequence was collected from a man aged 50 to 59 with active COVID-19. Sequencing was carried out using peripheral blood. The chain combines TRBV6-2 or TRBV6-3 with TRBJ1-1, with a tentative D call TRBD1 (6 bases). The chain's CDR3 is CASSSRGLMNTEAFF. DNA of the CDR3: TGTGCCAGCAGCTCGAGGGGGTTGATGAACACTGAAGCTTTCTTT.